This TCR beta chain was obtained from a study of blood T cell repertoires in COVID-19. Study-wide background: The cDNA or gDNA used as material had been derived from T cells, B-cell-depleted T cells, or PBMCs.

The germline CDR1 and CDR2 sequences are SGHTA and FQGNSA. CDR3 size: 13 residues. Trimming pared 1 base from V and 16 bases from J, leaving 17 bases between. Original methodology: How many nucleated cells were present was estimated from reference gene primer amplification. Method: immunoSEQ multiplex PCR; TCRdb's copy keeps in-frame clones and lacks some. V and J calls plus clone size are reproduced from that table; the DNA served to infer D and trimming. The sample lists 95,000 to 120,000 clones, 85% seen once, with more than 10% in the top ten. The specimen sequenced was peripheral blood. The TCR was taken from a human donor in a cohort sampled during active COVID-19. V is TRBV7-2 and J is TRBJ1-5; weak D call: TRBD1 (5 bases). The CDR3 coding sequence is TGTGCCAGCAGCTTAGGGGGGGACGGGACTTTACATTTT. It yields the protein CASSLGGDGTLHF.